This T cell receptor (beta chain) was sequenced for a study of CD8+ T cells in alopecia areata. The authors extracted RNA and reverse transcribed it into cDNA as the sequencing template. Sequencing was performed with immunoSEQ multiplex PCR; in TCRdb, only in-frame clones are kept and a portion is missing. The sample carries about 120,000 clones, around 53% recorded once. Germline V gives CDR1 GTSNPN, CDR2 SVGIG (reference sequence). Deletions cut 1 base from V and 6 bases from J, with 10 bases between. The length of the CDR3 is 13 residues. Treatment here: oral pan-JAK inhibitor, 5-10 mg twice daily.

The sequence came from a human donor with alopecia areata. The starting material was CD4+ T cells sorted from blood, obtained at week 4, from a patient treated with tofacitinib. This chain connects TRBV30 to TRBJ2-4; D may match TRBD1 or TRBD2 (5 bases each). The CDR3 nucleotides are TGTGCCTGGAGTGGGGGGAACCCAAACATTCAGTACTTC. Its translation: CAWSGGNPNIQYF.